This T cell receptor (beta chain) was captured in a study of cytomegalovirus exposure and HLA in healthy donors. The sample holds one count of this clone. The PCR made use of 60 Vbeta and 13 Jbeta primers. Produced via immunoSEQ multiplex PCR; TCRdb's table is partial and in-frame only. Here the sample spans around 90,000 clones, roughly 78% being singletons. This CDR3 comprises 14 residues. V shed 6 bases and J 2 bases; nucleotides not matched to a gene: 6. The germline V gene encodes CDR1 MNHEY and CDR2 SVGAGI. This receptor was identified in a man aged 25 to 40 in good health and CMV-seronegative. The chain links TRBV6-5 to TRBJ1-2; 7 nucleotides align to TRBD1. Sequencing input: PBMCs. In nucleotides, the CDR3 is TGTGCCAGCAGCCCTCAACAGGGGAACTATGGCTACACCTTC. This sequence encodes CASSPQQGNYGYTF.